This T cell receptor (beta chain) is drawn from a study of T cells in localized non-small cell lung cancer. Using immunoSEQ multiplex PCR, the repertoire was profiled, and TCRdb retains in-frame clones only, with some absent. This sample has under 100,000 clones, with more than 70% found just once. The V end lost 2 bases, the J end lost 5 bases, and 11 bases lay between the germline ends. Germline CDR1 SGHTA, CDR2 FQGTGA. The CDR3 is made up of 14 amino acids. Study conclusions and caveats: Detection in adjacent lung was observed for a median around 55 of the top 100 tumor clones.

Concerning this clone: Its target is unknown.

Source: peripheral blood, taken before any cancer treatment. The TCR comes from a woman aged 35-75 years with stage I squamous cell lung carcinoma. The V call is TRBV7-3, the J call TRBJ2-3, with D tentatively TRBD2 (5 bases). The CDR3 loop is CASSLSGWRDTQYF. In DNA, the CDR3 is TGTGCCAGCAGCTTATCGGGGTGGAGAGATACGCAGTATTTT.